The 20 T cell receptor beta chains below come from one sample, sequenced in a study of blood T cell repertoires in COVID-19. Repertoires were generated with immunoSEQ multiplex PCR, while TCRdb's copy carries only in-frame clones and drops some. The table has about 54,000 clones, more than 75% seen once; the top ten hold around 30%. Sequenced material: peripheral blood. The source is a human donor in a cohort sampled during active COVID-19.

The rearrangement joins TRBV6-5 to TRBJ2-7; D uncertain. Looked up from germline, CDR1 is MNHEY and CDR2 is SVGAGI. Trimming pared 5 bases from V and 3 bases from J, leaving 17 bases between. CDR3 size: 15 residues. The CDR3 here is CASSNSGQIFYEQYF. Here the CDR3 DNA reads TGTGCCAGCAGTAATTCAGGCCAGATATTCTACGAGCAGTACTTC.

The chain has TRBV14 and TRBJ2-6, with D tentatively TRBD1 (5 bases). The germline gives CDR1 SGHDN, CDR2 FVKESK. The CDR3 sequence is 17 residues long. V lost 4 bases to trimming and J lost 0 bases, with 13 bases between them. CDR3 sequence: CASSPPQGRSGANVLTF. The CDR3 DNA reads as TGTGCCAGCAGCCCCCCGCAGGGCCGCTCTGGGGCCAACGTCCTGACTTTC.

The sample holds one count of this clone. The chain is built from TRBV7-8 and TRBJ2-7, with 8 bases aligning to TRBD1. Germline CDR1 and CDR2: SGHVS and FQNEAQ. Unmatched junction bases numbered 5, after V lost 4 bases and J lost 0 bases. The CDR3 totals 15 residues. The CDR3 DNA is TGTGCCAGCAGCTGGGGACAGGAAAGCTCCTACGAGCAGTACTTC. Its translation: CASSWGQESSYEQYF. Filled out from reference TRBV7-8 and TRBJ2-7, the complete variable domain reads GAGVSQSPRYKVAKRGQDVALRCDPISGHVSLFWYQQALGQGPEFLTYFQNEAQLDKSGLPSDRFFAERPEGSVSTLKIQRTQQEDSAVYLCASSWGQESSYEQYFGPGTRLTVT.

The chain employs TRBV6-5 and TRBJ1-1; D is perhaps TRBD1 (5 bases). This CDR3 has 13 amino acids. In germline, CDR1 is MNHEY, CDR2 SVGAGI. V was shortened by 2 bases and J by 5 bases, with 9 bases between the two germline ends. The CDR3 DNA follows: TGTGCCAGCAGTTACGACAGAACGACTGAAGCTTTCTTT. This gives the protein CASSYDRTTEAFF.

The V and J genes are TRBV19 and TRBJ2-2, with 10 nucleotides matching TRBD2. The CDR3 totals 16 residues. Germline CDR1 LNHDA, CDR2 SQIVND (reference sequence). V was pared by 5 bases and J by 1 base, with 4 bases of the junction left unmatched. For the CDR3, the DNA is TGTGCCAGTAGTGTTCCTAGCGGGGGGAACACCGGGGAGCTGTTTTTT. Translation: CASSVPSGGNTGELFF.

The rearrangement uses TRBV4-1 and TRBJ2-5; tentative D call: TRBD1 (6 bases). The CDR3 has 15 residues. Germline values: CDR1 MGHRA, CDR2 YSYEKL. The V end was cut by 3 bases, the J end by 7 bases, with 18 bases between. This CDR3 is CASSHIRGEWTTQYF. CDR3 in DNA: TGCGCCAGCAGCCATATCAGGGGCGAGTGGACGACCCAGTACTTC.

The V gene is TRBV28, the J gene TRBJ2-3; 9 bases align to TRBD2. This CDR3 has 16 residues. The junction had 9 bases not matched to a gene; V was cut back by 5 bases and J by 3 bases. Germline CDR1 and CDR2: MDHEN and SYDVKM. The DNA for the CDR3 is TGTGCCAGCAGTATAAAAACGCTAGCGGGAACAGATACGCAGTATTTT. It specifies CASSIKTLAGTDTQYF.

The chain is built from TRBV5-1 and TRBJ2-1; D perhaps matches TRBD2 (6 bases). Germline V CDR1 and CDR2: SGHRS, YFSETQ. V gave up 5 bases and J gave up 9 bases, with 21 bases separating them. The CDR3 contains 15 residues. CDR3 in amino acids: CASSGLWDWGGEQFF. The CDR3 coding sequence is TGCGCCAGCAGTGGTCTTTGGGATTGGGGAGGTGAGCAGTTCTTC.

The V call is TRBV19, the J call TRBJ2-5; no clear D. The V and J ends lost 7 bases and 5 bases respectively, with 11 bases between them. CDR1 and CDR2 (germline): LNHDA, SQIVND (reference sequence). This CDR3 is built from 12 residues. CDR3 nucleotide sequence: TGTGCCAGTACCCGAAACGGGGAGACCCAGTACTTC. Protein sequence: CASTRNGETQYF.

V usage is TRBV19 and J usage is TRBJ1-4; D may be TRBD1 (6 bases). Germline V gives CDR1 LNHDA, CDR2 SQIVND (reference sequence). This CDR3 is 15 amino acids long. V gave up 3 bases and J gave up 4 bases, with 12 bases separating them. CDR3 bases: TGTGCCAGTAGTATCCGGACAGTTCTTAATGAAAAACTGTTTTTT. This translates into CASSIRTVLNEKLFF.

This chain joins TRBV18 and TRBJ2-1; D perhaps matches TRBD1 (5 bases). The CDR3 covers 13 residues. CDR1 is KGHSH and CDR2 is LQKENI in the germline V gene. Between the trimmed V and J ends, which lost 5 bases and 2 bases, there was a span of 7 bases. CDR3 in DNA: TGTGCCAGCTCAGTGACAGCCTACAATGAGCAGTTCTTC. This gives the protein CASSVTAYNEQFF.

Here the CDR3 DNA reads TGTGCCAGCAGTTTTCAGGGGGCAGTCGGGGAGCTGTTTTTT. Translation: CASSFQGAVGELFF. The chain carries TRBV6-2 or TRBV6-3 and TRBJ2-2; 8 bases match TRBD1. Germline V lookup: CDR1 MNHEY, CDR2 SVGEGT. With 4 bases clipped from V and 7 bases from J, the junction kept 5 bases outside the gene matches. CDR3 size: 14 residues.

The CDR3 DNA follows: TGTGCCAGCAGCTTCGTGGGAGGCCCGGGGGAGCAGTACTTC. Protein sequence: CASSFVGGPGEQYF. This rearrangement joins TRBV7-2 to TRBJ2-7; D possibly corresponds to TRBD2 (6 bases). Trimming shortened V by 3 bases and J by 7 bases, and 16 bases separated the two germline ends. The CDR3 totals 14 residues. Germline V gene data show CDR1 as SGHTA and CDR2 as FQGNSA.

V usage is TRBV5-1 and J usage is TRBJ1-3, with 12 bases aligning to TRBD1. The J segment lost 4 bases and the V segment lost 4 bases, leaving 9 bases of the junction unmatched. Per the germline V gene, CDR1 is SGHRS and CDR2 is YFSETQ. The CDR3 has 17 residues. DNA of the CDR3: TGCGCCAGCAGCGATCCGGGACAGGGGGCTTCGGGAAACACCATATATTTT. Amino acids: CASSDPGQGASGNTIYF. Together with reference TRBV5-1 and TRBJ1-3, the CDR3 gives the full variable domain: KAGVTQTPRYLIKTRGQQVTLSCSPISGHRSVSWYQQTPGQGLQFLFEYFSETQRNKGNFPGRFSGRQFSNSRSEMNVSTLELGDSALYLCASSDPGQGASGNTIYFGEGSWLTVV.

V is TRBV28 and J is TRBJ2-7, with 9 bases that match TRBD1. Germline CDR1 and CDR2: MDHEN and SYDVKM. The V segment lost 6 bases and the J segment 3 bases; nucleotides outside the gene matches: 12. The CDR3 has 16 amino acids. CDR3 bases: TGTGCCAGCAGCCCATCCGGGACAGGGTTAAACTACGAGCAGTACTTC. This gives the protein CASSPSGTGLNYEQYF.

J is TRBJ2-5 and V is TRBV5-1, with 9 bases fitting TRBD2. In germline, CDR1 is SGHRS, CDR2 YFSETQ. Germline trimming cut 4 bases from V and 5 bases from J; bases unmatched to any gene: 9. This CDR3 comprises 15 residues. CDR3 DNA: TGCGCCAGCAGCGCGGGGCGGGGGGGCCTGGAGACCCAGTACTTC. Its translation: CASSAGRGGLETQYF.

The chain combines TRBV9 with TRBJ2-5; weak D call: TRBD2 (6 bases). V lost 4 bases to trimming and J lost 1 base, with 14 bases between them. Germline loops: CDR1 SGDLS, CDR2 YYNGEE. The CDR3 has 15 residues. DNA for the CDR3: TGTGCCAGCAGCCTAGGACACGGGAGCCAAGAGACCCAGTACTTC. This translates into CASSLGHGSQETQYF. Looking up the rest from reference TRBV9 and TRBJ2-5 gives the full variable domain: DSGVTQTPKHLITATGQRVTLRCSPRSGDLSVYWYQQSLDQGLQFLIQYYNGEERAKGNILERFSAQQFPDLHSELNLSSLELGDSALYFCASSLGHGSQETQYFGPGTRLLVL.

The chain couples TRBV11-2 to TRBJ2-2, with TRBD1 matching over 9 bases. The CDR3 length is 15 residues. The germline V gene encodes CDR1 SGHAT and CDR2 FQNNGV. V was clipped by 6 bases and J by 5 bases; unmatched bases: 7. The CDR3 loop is CASRPTGGRTGELFF. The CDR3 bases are TGTGCCAGCAGACCTACAGGGGGCAGGACCGGGGAGCTGTTTTTT.

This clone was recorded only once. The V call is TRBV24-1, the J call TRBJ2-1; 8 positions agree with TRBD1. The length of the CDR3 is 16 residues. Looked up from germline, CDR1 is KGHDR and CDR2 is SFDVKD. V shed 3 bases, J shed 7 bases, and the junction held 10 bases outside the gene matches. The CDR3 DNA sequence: TGTGCCACCAGTGATGAAGGGCAGGGGGCGTGGAATGAGCAGTTCTTC. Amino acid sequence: CATSDEGQGAWNEQFF.

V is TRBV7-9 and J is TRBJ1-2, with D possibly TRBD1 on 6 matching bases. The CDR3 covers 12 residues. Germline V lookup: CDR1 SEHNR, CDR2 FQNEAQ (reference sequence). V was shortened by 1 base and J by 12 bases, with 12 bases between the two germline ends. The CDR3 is CASSLVWGRDTF. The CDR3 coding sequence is TGTGCCAGCAGCTTAGTATGGGGGCGCGACACCTTC.